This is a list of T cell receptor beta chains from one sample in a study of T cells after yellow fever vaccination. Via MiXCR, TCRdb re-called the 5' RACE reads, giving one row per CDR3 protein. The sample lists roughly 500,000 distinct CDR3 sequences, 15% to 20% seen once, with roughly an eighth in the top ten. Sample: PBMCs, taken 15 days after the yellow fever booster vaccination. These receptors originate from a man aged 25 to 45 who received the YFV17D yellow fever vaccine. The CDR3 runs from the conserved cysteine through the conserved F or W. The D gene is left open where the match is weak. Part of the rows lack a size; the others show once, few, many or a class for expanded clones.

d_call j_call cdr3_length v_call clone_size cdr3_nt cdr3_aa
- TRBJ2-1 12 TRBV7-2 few TGTGCCAGCAGCTTAGTTGGCGGGCCTGAGTTCTTC CASSLVGGPEFF
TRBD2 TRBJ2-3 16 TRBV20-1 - TGCAGTGCTAGGGCGGTAGCGGGAGGTACCACAGATACGCAGTATTTT CSARAVAGGTTDTQYF
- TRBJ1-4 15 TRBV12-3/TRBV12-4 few TGTGCCAGCAGCGCCGGCCCCCGAGAGGCTGAAAAACTGTTTTTT CASSAGPREAEKLFF
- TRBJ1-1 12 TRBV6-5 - TGTGCCAGCAGTTACAGGGGAGGTGAAGCTTTCTTT CASSYRGGEAFF
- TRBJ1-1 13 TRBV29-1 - TGCAGCGTGACGGGACGGCTGAACACTGAAGCTTTCTTT CSVTGRLNTEAFF
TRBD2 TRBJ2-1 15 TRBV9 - TGTGCCAGCAGCAAAACTAGCGGGGACTACAATGAGCAGTTCTTC CASSKTSGDYNEQFF
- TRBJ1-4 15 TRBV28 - TGTGCCAGCAGTTTCTTAGGCCCCCTGGGTGAAAAACTGTTTTTT CASSFLGPLGEKLFF
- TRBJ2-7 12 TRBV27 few TGTGCCAGCAGCTCAACCCCTCTCGAGCAGTACTTC CASSSTPLEQYF
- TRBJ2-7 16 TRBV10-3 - TGTGCCATCAGGTCCGGGACCCATAGAGGAAGCTACGAGCAGTACTTC CAIRSGTHRGSYEQYF
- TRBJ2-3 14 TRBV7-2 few TGTGCCAGCAGATTACAGCAAAGCACAGATACGCAGTATTTT CASRLQQSTDTQYF
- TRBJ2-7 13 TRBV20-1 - TGCAGTGCTAGAGGGGAACGCCGCTACGAGCAGTACTTC CSARGERRYEQYF
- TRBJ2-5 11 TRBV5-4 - TGTGCCAGCAGCTCTGGAGCCTATAAGTACTTC CASSSGAYKYF
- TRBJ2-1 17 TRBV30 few TGTGCCTGGAGTGGGGACCCATTACTAGCTACCTACAATGAGCAGTTCTTC CAWSGDPLLATYNEQFF
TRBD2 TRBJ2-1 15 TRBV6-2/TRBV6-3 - TGTGCCAGCAGAATCCAGCGGGGCCCCTACAATGAGCAGTTCTTC CASRIQRGPYNEQFF
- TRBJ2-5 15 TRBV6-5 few TGTGCCAGCAGTTACTCTGGGGGAACGAGGGAGACCCAGTACTTC CASSYSGGTRETQYF
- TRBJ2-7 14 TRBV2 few TGTGCCAGCACGCTCTCGCTGAGCTCCTACGAGCAGTACTTC CASTLSLSSYEQYF
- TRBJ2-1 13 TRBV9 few TGTGCCAGCAGCGGAACCAGTAGTAATGAGCAGTTCTTC CASSGTSSNEQFF
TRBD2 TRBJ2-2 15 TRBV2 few TGTGCCAGCAGTGAACTAGCGGGAGGATCCGGGGAGCTGTTTTTT CASSELAGGSGELFF
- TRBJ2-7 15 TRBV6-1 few TGTGCCAGCAGTGAAGCTAGCGGCAGGCTATACGAGCAGTACTTC CASSEASGRLYEQYF
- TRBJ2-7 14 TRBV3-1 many TGTGCCAGCAGCCTCTCCACGGGGGCCAACGAGCAGTACTTC CASSLSTGANEQYF
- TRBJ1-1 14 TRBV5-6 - TGTGCCAGCAGCTTGGATACTGTGAACACTGAAGCTTTCTTT CASSLDTVNTEAFF
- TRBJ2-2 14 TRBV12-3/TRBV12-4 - TGTGCCAGCAGTTTATCTTTTGACACCGGGGAGCTGTTTTTT CASSLSFDTGELFF
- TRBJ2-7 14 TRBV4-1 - TGCGCCAGCAGCCAAGCATTCCAGTCCTACGAGCAGTACTTC CASSQAFQSYEQYF
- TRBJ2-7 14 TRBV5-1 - TGCGCCAGCAGCCCCCGGTCAAGGACCTACGAGCAGTACTTC CASSPRSRTYEQYF
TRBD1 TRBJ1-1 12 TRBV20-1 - TGCAGTGCTAGGGCCCAGGGGGGAGAAGCTTTCTTT CSARAQGGEAFF
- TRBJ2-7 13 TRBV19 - TGTGCCAGTAGTATGGGCAGGGGCTACGAGCAGTACTTC CASSMGRGYEQYF
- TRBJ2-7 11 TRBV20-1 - TGCAGTGCTCAACAGTTCTACGAGCAGTACTTC CSAQQFYEQYF
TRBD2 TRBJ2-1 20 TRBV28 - TGTGCCAGCAGGCCCGACAAATATAAAGCGGGAGTCTCGTCGAGTAATGAGCAGTTCTTC CASRPDKYKAGVSSSNEQFF
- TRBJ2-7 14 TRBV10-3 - TGTGCCATCCGAAGGCAGGGAGATTTCTACGAGCAGTACTTC CAIRRQGDFYEQYF
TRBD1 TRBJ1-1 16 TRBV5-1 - TGCGCCAGCAGCTTGGCTGGGACAGGCCGGAACACTGAAGCTTTCTTT CASSLAGTGRNTEAFF
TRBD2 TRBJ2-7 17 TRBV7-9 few TGTGCCGCGGAACCGGGACTAGCGGGGGTAAGCTCCTACGAGCAGTACTTC CAAEPGLAGVSSYEQYF
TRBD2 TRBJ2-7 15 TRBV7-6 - TGTGCCAGCAGCTTATCTAGCGGGAGTCTCCACGAGCAGTACTTC CASSLSSGSLHEQYF
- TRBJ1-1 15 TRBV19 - TGTGCCAGCTTACAGCGTACGGGGGAGGAATCTGAAGCTTTCTTT CASLQRTGEESEAFF